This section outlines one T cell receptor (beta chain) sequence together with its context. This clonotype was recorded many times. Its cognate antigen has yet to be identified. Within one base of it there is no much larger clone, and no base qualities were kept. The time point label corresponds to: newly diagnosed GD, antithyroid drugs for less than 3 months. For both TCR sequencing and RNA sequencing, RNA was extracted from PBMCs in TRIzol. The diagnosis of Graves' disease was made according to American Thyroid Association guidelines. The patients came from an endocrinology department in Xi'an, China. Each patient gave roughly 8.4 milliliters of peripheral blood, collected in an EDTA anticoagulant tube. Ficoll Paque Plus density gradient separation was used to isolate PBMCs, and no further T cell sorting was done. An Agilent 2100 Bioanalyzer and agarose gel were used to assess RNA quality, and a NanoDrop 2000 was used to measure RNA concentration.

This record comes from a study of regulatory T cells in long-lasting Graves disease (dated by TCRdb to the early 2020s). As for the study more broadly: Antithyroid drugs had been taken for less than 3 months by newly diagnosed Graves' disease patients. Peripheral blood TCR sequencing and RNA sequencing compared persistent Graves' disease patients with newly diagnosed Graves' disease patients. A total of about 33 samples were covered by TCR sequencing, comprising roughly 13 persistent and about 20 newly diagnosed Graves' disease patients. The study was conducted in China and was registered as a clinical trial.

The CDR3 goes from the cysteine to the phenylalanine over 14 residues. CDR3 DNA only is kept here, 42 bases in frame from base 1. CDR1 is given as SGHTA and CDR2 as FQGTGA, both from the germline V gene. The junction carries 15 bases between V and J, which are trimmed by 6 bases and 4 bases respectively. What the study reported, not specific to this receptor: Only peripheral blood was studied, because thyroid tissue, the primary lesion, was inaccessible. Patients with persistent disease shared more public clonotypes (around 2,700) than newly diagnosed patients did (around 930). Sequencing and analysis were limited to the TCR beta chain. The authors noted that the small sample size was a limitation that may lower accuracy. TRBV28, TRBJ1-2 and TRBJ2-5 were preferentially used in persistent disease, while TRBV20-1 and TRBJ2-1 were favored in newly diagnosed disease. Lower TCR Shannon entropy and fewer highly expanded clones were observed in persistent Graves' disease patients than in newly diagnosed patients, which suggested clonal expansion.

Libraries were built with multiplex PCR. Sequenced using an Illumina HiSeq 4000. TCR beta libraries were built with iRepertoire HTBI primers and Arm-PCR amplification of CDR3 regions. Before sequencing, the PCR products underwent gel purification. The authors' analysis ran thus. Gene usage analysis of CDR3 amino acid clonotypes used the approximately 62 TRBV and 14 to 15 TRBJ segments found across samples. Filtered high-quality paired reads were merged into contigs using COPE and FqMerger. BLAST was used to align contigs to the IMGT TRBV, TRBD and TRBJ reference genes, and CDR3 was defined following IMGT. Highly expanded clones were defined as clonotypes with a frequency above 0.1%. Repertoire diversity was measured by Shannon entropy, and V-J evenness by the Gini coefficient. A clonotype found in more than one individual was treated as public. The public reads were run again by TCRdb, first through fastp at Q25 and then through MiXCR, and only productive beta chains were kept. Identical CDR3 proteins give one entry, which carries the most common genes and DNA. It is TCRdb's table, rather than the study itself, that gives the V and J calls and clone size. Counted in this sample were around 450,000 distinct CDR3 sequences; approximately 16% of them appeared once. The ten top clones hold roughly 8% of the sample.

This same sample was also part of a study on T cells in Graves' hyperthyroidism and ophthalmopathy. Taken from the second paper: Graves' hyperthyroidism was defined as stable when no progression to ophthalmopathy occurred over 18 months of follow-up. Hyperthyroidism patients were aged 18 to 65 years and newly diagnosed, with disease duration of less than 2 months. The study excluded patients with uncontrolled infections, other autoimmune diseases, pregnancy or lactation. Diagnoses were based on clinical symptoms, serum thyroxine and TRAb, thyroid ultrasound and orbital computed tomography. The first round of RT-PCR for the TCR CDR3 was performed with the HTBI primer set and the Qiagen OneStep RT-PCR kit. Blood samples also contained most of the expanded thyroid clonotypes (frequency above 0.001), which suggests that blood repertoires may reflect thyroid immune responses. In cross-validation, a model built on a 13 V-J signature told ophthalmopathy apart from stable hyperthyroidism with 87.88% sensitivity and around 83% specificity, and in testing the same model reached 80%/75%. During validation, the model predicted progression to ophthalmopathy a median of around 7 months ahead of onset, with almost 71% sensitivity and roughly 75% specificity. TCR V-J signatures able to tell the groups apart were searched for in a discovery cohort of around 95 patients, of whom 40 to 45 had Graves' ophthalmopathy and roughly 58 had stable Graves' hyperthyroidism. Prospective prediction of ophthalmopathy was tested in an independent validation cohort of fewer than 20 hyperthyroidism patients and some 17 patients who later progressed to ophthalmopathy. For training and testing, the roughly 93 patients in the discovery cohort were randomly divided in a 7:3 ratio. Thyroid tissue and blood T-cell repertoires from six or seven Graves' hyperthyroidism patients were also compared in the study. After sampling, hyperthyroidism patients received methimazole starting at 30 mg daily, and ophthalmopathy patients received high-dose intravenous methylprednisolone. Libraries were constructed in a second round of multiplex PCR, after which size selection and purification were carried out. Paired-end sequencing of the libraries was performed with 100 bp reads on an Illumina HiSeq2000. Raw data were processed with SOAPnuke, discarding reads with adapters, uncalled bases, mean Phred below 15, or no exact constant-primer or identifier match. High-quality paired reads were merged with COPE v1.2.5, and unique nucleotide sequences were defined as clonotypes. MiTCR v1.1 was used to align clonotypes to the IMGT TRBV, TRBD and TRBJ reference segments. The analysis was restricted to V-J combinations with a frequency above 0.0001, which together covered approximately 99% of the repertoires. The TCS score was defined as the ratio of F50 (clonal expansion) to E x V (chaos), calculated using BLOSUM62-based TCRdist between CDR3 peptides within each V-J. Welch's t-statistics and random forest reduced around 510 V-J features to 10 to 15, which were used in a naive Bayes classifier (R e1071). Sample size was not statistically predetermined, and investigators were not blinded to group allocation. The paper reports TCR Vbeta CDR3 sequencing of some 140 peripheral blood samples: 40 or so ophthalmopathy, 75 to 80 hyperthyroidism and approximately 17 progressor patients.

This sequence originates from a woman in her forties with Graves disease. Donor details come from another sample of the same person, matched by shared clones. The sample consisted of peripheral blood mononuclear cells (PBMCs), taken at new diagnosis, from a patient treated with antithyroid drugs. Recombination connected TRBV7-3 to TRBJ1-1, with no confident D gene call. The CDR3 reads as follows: CASRQDPSGTEAFF. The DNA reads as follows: TGTGCCAGCAGACAAGACCCGTCGGGCACTGAAGCTTTCTTT.